Each of the 18 T cell receptor beta chains below was sequenced from the same sample in a study of cytomegalovirus exposure and HLA in healthy donors. PCR involved 60 Vbeta and 13 Jbeta primers. The method was immunoSEQ multiplex PCR; TCRdb's version includes in-frame clones alone and lacks a portion of them. Altogether roughly 190,000 clones are present, just under 75% being singletons, with the ten largest covering approximately 4.8%. The sequencing input was PBMCs. The receptors originated from a man in his thirties or forties in good health and CMV-seropositive.

V gene TRBV7-9 combines with J gene TRBJ2-7, with D maybe TRBD2 (6 bases). CDR1 is SEHNR, CDR2 FQNEAQ, per germline (reference sequence). The CDR3 runs to 14 residues. Trimming stripped 5 bases from V and 1 base from J, with 12 bases between. This CDR3 is CASSPFGGSYEQYF. The DNA of the CDR3 is TGTGCCAGCAGCCCCTTCGGGGGTTCCTACGAGCAGTACTTC.

The CDR3 here is CASSVSAYEQYF. As DNA, the CDR3 is TGTGCCAGCAGTGTGTCGGCCTACGAGCAGTACTTC. The V call is TRBV2, the J call TRBJ2-7; unclear D gene. Germline V gene sequence: CDR1 SNHLY, CDR2 FYNNEI. The CDR3 sequence is 12 residues long. The ends were cut back, 4 bases at V and 2 bases at J, with 6 bases in the middle.

The chain is built from TRBV7-9 and TRBJ1-1; no definite D call. Germline lookup yields CDR1 SEHNR and CDR2 FQNEAQ (reference sequence). This CDR3 is built from 13 residues. Trimming took 1 base from V and 5 from J, leaving 8 bases between them. CDR3 nucleotide sequence: TGTGCCAGCAGCTTAGACGAGGGAACTGAAGCTTTCTTT. It yields the protein CASSLDEGTEAFF.

There are a few counts of this clone. This chain uses TRBV19 with TRBJ2-1, with TRBD2 matching 10 bases. Unmatched junction bases numbered 6, after V lost 9 bases and J lost 4 bases. Germline V gene sequence: CDR1 LNHDA, CDR2 SQIVND (reference sequence). There are 14 residues in the CDR3. The CDR3 coding sequence is TGTGCCAGCGGGAGCGGGGGGGGATACAATGAGCAGTTCTTC. Protein sequence: CASGSGGGYNEQFF.

The rearrangement links TRBV4-3 to TRBJ2-5, with 9 bases matching TRBD2. This CDR3 is 18 amino acids long. CDR1 is LGHNA, CDR2 YSLEER, per germline. Trimming removed 1 base from V and 3 bases from J; junction bases left unmatched: 12. The DNA of the CDR3 is TGCGCCAGCAGCCAAGGGCCAGCGGGAGGCGCAGGGGAAGAGACCCAGTACTTC. It codes for CASSQGPAGGAGEETQYF.

The rearrangement uses TRBV7-2 and TRBJ2-1; D is perhaps TRBD1 (6 bases). Deletions cut 7 bases from V and 5 bases from J, with 15 bases between. The CDR3 consists of 14 residues. The germline V gene encodes CDR1 SGHTA and CDR2 FQGNSA. The CDR3 DNA sequence: TGTGCCAGCACCCTAGGGGGTACTAACAATGAGCAGTTCTTC. Encoded protein: CASTLGGTNNEQFF.

J is TRBJ2-7 and V is TRBV21-1; whether TRBD1, the table's D call, matches the DNA was not checked. TRBV21-1 is recorded as a pseudogene. The length of the CDR3 is 16 residues. CDR3 amino acids: CASSKGGQGAIRTQDF. As DNA, the CDR3 is TGTGCCAGCAGCAAAGGTGGACAGGGGGCGATAAGGACTCAGGACTTC.

This clone was found a few times. The CDR3 region is CASSPGWLAGGSGANVLTF. CDR3 DNA sequence: TGTGCCAGCAGCCCAGGGTGGCTAGCGGGAGGGTCTGGGGCCAACGTCCTGACTTTC. V and J are TRBV7-8 and TRBJ2-6, with 12 bases identical to TRBD2. Germline assignment: CDR1 SGHVS and CDR2 FQNEAQ. This CDR3 contains 19 residues. Trimming at V came to 5 bases and at J to 1 base, leaving 9 bases not matched to a gene. The full variable domain, its missing parts supplied by reference TRBV7-8 and TRBJ2-6, is GAGVSQSPRYKVAKRGQDVALRCDPISGHVSLFWYQQALGQGPEFLTYFQNEAQLDKSGLPSDRFFAERPEGSVSTLKIQRTQQEDSAVYLCASSPGWLAGGSGANVLTFGAGSRLTVL.

The V call is TRBV6-5, the J call TRBJ2-3; D not resolved. CDR3 length: 14 residues. Trimming shortened V by 2 bases and J by 0 bases, and 6 bases separated the two germline ends. Germline CDR1 and CDR2: MNHEY and SVGAGI. The CDR3 region is CASSYQTSTDTQYF. The CDR3 DNA reads as TGTGCCAGCAGTTACCAAACTAGCACAGATACGCAGTATTTT.

This clone has a handful of counts. The genes are TRBV28 and TRBJ1-3; TRBD1 is a possible D gene (6 bases). Per the germline V gene, CDR1 is MDHEN and CDR2 is SYDVKM. V was pared by 5 bases and J by 3 bases, with 11 bases between. The CDR3 is 14 residues long. As DNA, the CDR3 is TGTGCCAGCAGTGGGGGGGCGAGTGGAAACACCATATATTTT. This encodes CASSGGASGNTIYF.

The chain combines TRBV7-2 with TRBJ1-1; possible D gene TRBD1, 5 bases. The CDR3 length is 14 residues. Trimming left V 5 bases short and J 3 bases short, with 13 bases between. The germline V gene encodes CDR1 SGHTA and CDR2 FQGNSA. Here the CDR3 reads CASSPYTRDTEAFF. The CDR3 DNA sequence: TGTGCCAGCAGCCCCTATACCAGGGACACTGAAGCTTTCTTT.

V usage is TRBV19 and J usage is TRBJ1-2; tentative D call: TRBD1 (6 bases). Trimming cost V 5 bases and J 4 bases, with 14 bases left between them. Germline CDR1 LNHDA, CDR2 SQIVND (reference sequence). This CDR3 is built from 14 residues. CDR3: CASSPGQILYGYTF. CDR3 DNA: TGTGCCAGTAGTCCCGGACAGATCCTCTATGGCTACACCTTC.

This clone was counted a few times. The rearrangement links TRBV7-2 to TRBJ2-3; a weak D match, TRBD1 (6 bases). Germline V gives CDR1 SGHTA, CDR2 FQGNSA. The V gene lost 4 bases and the J gene lost 2 bases, with 13 bases spanning the gap. The CDR3 consists of 15 residues. The CDR3 spells CASSSPGHPTDTQYF. In DNA, the CDR3 is TGTGCCAGCAGCTCTCCGGGACACCCCACAGATACGCAGTATTTT.

The chain recombines TRBV4-2 with TRBJ2-3; the match to TRBD2 covers 10 bases. The ends lost 2 bases at V and 6 bases at J; junction bases unmatched: 5. Germline values: CDR1 LGHNA, CDR2 YNFKEQ. This CDR3 is built from 15 residues. DNA for the CDR3: TGTGCCAGCAGCCAAAGAGCGGGGGGGCAGGATACGCAGTATTTT. Amino acids: CASSQRAGGQDTQYF.

The chain is built from TRBV27 and TRBJ1-4; D is unresolved. Germline V gene data show CDR1 as MNHEY and CDR2 as SMNVEV (reference sequence). The CDR3 is made up of 12 amino acids. Trimming cost V 3 bases and J 7 bases, with 6 bases left between them. The CDR3 DNA sequence: TGTGCCAGCAGTTTTCGGGGTGAAAAACTGTTTTTT. It translates to CASSFRGEKLFF.

V and J are TRBV6-5 and TRBJ2-7, with 7 positions matching TRBD1. J lost 1 base, V lost 2 bases, and 5 bases had no gene match. The germline V gene encodes CDR1 MNHEY and CDR2 SVGAGI. There are 15 residues in the CDR3. Here the CDR3 reads CASSYGTASSYEQYF. The CDR3, as DNA: TGTGCCAGCAGTTACGGGACAGCCTCATCCTACGAGCAGTACTTC.

V and J are TRBV5-1 and TRBJ2-3; TRBD2 matches at 16 bases. CDR1 is SGHRS and CDR2 is YFSETQ in the germline V gene. This CDR3 is built from 18 residues. V gave up 4 bases and J gave up 4 bases; unmatched junction bases: 9. DNA of the CDR3: TGCGCCAGCAGCAGCGGGACTAGCGGGAGGGCCGCGGCAGATACGCAGTATTTT. This encodes CASSSGTSGRAAADTQYF.

The rearrangement joins TRBV18 to TRBJ2-3; 9 bases line up with TRBD1. Germline V gives CDR1 KGHSH, CDR2 LQKENI. Trimming removed 6 bases from V and 0 bases from J; junction bases left unmatched: 4. This CDR3 spans 15 amino acids. Written as DNA, the CDR3 is TGTGCCAGCTCCCGGGACAGGGCTAGCACAGATACGCAGTATTTT. It encodes CASSRDRASTDTQYF.